One sample yielded the 2 T cell receptor beta chains listed below, sequenced in a study of blood T cells in healthy people across ages. A second PCR of 7 to 11 cycles used a sample-barcoded 5' primer and a J-beta primer mix. TCRdb passed the 5' RACE reads through MiXCR, listing each CDR3 protein once. In the table there are approximately 1,000,000 distinct CDR3 sequences, more than 40% of which are singletons. The material sequenced was blood. The receptor set was obtained from a woman aged 60-75 years in good health.

The chain is built from TRBV28 and TRBJ2-7, with 9 bases aligning to TRBD1. Unmatched junction bases numbered 7, after V lost 6 bases and J lost 4 bases. Germline CDR1 and CDR2: MDHEN and SYDVKM. This CDR3 is built from 14 residues. The CDR3 loop reads CASRTPGQGYEQYF. The CDR3 bases are TGTGCCAGCAGGACCCCGGGACAGGGTTACGAGCAGTACTTC.

V gene TRBV5-1 combines with J gene TRBJ2-5, with TRBD1 matching over 7 bases. V trimming: 4 bases; J trimming: 11 bases; junction bases outside the gene matches: 17. The germline V gene has CDR1 SGHRS and CDR2 YFSETQ. The CDR3 extends over 15 amino acids. The CDR3 DNA is TGCGCCAGCAGCGAGGAGGACAGGTCGTTCGATGAGCAGTACTTC. Its protein is CASSEEDRSFDEQYF.